These T cell receptor beta chains were read from a single sample in a study of Ad26.COV2.S vaccination and SARS-CoV-2 variants. Measured with immunoSEQ multiplex PCR; TCRdb has only the in-frame clones, and not every one. The table shows about 250,000 clones, with roughly 86% occurring only once. Sequencing used peripheral blood, obtained in a trial of Ad26.COV2.S vaccine versus placebo. Receptors originate from a person between 18 and 65 years old who received the Ad26.COV2.S COVID-19 vaccine or a placebo. Each CDR3 is given with its conserved first and last residue. Each record gives: J gene, V gene, clone size, D gene, CDR3 protein, CDR3 DNA. A D gene is named only where the DNA matches it firmly. Clone size, where shown, is once, few, many, or a class for clones that have expanded.

j_call: TRBJ2-3; v_call: TRBV24-1; clone_size: .; d_call: .; cdr3_aa: CATAPGRTSTDTQYF; cdr3_nt: TGTGCCACCGCACCGGGACGGACTAGCACAGATACGCAGTATTTT
j_call: TRBJ2-5; v_call: TRBV2; clone_size: .; d_call: .; cdr3_aa: CASTQTVWGTQYF; cdr3_nt: TGTGCCAGCACCCAGACGGTGTGGGGGACCCAGTACTTC
j_call: TRBJ1-2; v_call: TRBV3-1/TRBV3-2; clone_size: .; d_call: .; cdr3_aa: CASSHNLGGQYYTF; cdr3_nt: TGTGCCAGCAGCCACAACCTAGGGGGACAATACTACACCTTC
j_call: TRBJ1-2; v_call: TRBV29-1; clone_size: .; d_call: TRBD1; cdr3_aa: CSATGGNYGYTF; cdr3_nt: TGCAGCGCGACAGGGGGGAACTATGGCTACACCTTC
j_call: TRBJ2-3; v_call: TRBV29-1; clone_size: .; d_call: TRBD1; cdr3_aa: CSVYGQGATDTQYF; cdr3_nt: TGCAGCGTTTATGGACAGGGGGCAACAGATACGCAGTATTTT
j_call: TRBJ1-6; v_call: TRBV18; clone_size: .; d_call: TRBD1; cdr3_aa: CASSPRDREDSPLHF; cdr3_nt: TGTGCCAGCTCACCACGTGACAGGGAGGATTCACCCCTCCACTTT
j_call: TRBJ2-1; v_call: TRBV2; clone_size: .; d_call: TRBD1; cdr3_aa: CASSSRQGARSYNEQFF; cdr3_nt: TGTGCCAGCAGTTCCCGACAGGGGGCCCGTTCCTACAATGAGCAGTTCTTC
j_call: TRBJ1-1; v_call: TRBV10-3; clone_size: .; d_call: TRBD1; cdr3_aa: CAISESGTELNTEAFF; cdr3_nt: TGTGCCATCAGTGAGTCGGGGACAGAGTTGAACACTGAAGCTTTCTTT
j_call: TRBJ2-3; v_call: TRBV5-6; clone_size: .; d_call: TRBD1; cdr3_aa: CASSFGQGSTDTQYF; cdr3_nt: TGTGCCAGCAGCTTCGGACAGGGCTCGACAGATACGCAGTATTTT
j_call: TRBJ1-1; v_call: TRBV10-3; clone_size: .; d_call: .; cdr3_aa: CATGRGTEAFF; cdr3_nt: TGTGCCACCGGGCGGGGCACTGAAGCTTTCTTT
j_call: TRBJ1-6; v_call: TRBV19; clone_size: .; d_call: .; cdr3_aa: CASTQSSYNSPLHF; cdr3_nt: TGTGCCAGTACACAGAGCTCCTATAATTCACCCCTCCACTTT
j_call: TRBJ1-5; v_call: TRBV4-2; clone_size: few; d_call: .; cdr3_aa: CASSQEARGLNQPQHF; cdr3_nt: TGTGCCAGCAGCCAAGAGGCACGGGGACTAAATCAGCCCCAGCATTTT
j_call: TRBJ1-6; v_call: TRBV15; clone_size: once; d_call: TRBD1; cdr3_aa: CATSRPGRDRVSPLHF; cdr3_nt: TGTGCCACCAGCAGACCCGGTAGGGACAGGGTTTCACCCCTCCACTTT
j_call: TRBJ1-3; v_call: TRBV19; clone_size: .; d_call: TRBD1; cdr3_aa: CASSPPGQGGNTIYF; cdr3_nt: TGTGCCAGTAGTCCTCCGGGACAGGGTGGAAACACCATATATTTT
j_call: TRBJ2-7; v_call: TRBV7-6; clone_size: .; d_call: TRBD2; cdr3_aa: CASSPTSGRVSYEQYF; cdr3_nt: TGTGCCAGCAGCCCCACTAGCGGGAGGGTCTCCTACGAGCAGTACTTC
j_call: TRBJ1-2; v_call: TRBV2; clone_size: once; d_call: .; cdr3_aa: CASSEAGGGYGYTF; cdr3_nt: TGTGCCAGCAGTGAAGCTGGGGGTGGCTATGGCTACACCTTC
j_call: TRBJ1-3; v_call: TRBV5-6; clone_size: .; d_call: .; cdr3_aa: CASSFLGEASGNTIYF; cdr3_nt: TGTGCCAGCAGCTTTTTGGGGGAGGCCTCTGGAAACACCATATATTTT
j_call: TRBJ2-2; v_call: TRBV11-2; clone_size: .; d_call: TRBD2; cdr3_aa: CASSRTSGRLNTGELFF; cdr3_nt: TGTGCCAGCAGCCGGACTAGCGGGAGGCTCAACACCGGGGAGCTGTTTTTT
j_call: TRBJ2-3; v_call: TRBV7-9; clone_size: once; d_call: .; cdr3_aa: CASSPRPTDTQYF; cdr3_nt: TGTGCCAGCAGCCCCCGGCCCACAGATACGCAGTATTTT
j_call: TRBJ1-2; v_call: TRBV7-3; clone_size: .; d_call: .; cdr3_aa: CASSGADRDGYTF; cdr3_nt: TGTGCCAGCAGCGGAGCTGACAGAGATGGCTACACCTTC
j_call: TRBJ2-1; v_call: TRBV30; clone_size: once; d_call: .; cdr3_aa: CAWSDRSSGEQFF; cdr3_nt: TGTGCCTGGAGTGACCGATCAAGCGGGGAGCAGTTCTTC
j_call: TRBJ2-1; v_call: TRBV7-2; clone_size: .; d_call: TRBD2; cdr3_aa: CASSLDSGSNYNEQFF; cdr3_nt: TGTGCCAGCAGCTTAGACAGCGGGAGCAACTACAATGAGCAGTTCTTC
j_call: TRBJ1-6; v_call: TRBV9; clone_size: .; d_call: TRBD1; cdr3_aa: CASSANRGRTSSPLHF; cdr3_nt: TGTGCCAGCAGCGCCAACAGGGGGCGTACTAGTTCACCCCTCCACTTT
j_call: TRBJ1-2; v_call: TRBV6-4; clone_size: few; d_call: .; cdr3_aa: CASSDTRMGLAYGYTF; cdr3_nt: TGTGCCAGCAGTGATACGAGAATGGGATTGGCCTATGGCTACACCTTC
j_call: TRBJ2-1; v_call: TRBV19; clone_size: .; d_call: .; cdr3_aa: CASSGSYNEQFF; cdr3_nt: TGTGCCAGTAGTGGGAGCTACAATGAGCAGTTCTTC
j_call: TRBJ1-2; v_call: TRBV27; clone_size: .; d_call: TRBD1; cdr3_aa: CASSPQTGTRYTF; cdr3_nt: TGTGCCAGCAGTCCACAGACAGGGACTCGCTACACCTTC
j_call: TRBJ1-1; v_call: TRBV29-1; clone_size: .; d_call: TRBD1; cdr3_aa: CSVEQGASTEAFF; cdr3_nt: TGCAGCGTTGAACAGGGGGCTAGTACTGAAGCTTTCTTT
j_call: TRBJ2-3; v_call: TRBV14; clone_size: .; d_call: .; cdr3_aa: CASSQVPNSADTQYF; cdr3_nt: TGTGCCAGCAGCCAAGTTCCCAACTCCGCAGATACGCAGTATTTT
j_call: TRBJ2-4; v_call: TRBV24-1; clone_size: .; d_call: .; cdr3_aa: CATSDFCWRGLTKNIQYF; cdr3_nt: TGTGCCACCAGTGATTTTTGTTGGAGGGGGCTAACCAAAAACATTCAGTACTTC
j_call: TRBJ1-5; v_call: TRBV28; clone_size: .; d_call: TRBD1; cdr3_aa: CASSNGQGRQPQHF; cdr3_nt: TGTGCCAGCAGTAATGGACAGGGCCGTCAGCCCCAGCATTTT
j_call: TRBJ2-3; v_call: TRBV25-1; clone_size: .; d_call: TRBD2; cdr3_aa: CASSDPSGGALDTQYF; cdr3_nt: TGTGCCAGCAGTGACCCTAGCGGGGGGGCCCTGGATACGCAGTATTTT
j_call: TRBJ2-7; v_call: TRBV30; clone_size: .; d_call: .; cdr3_aa: CAWSLNRQLQYF; cdr3_nt: TGTGCCTGGAGTCTAAACCGACAGTTGCAGTACTTC
j_call: TRBJ1-1; v_call: TRBV7-8; clone_size: few; d_call: .; cdr3_aa: CASSLVFPNTEAFF; cdr3_nt: TGTGCCAGCAGCTTAGTCTTCCCTAACACTGAAGCTTTCTTT
j_call: TRBJ2-5; v_call: TRBV6-1; clone_size: .; d_call: TRBD2; cdr3_aa: CASSEALRGGETQYF; cdr3_nt: TGTGCCAGCAGTGAAGCGCTTCGGGGGGGGGAGACCCAGTACTTC
j_call: TRBJ2-7; v_call: TRBV5-1; clone_size: .; d_call: .; cdr3_aa: CASSLVYGPVYEQYF; cdr3_nt: TGCGCCAGCAGCTTGGTCTATGGCCCCGTCTACGAGCAGTACTTC
j_call: TRBJ2-5; v_call: TRBV7-9; clone_size: .; d_call: .; cdr3_aa: CASSLGFVLETQYF; cdr3_nt: TGTGCCAGCAGCTTAGGGTTCGTACTTGAGACCCAGTACTTC
j_call: TRBJ2-1; v_call: TRBV5-1; clone_size: .; d_call: .; cdr3_aa: CASSLEVGSYNEQFF; cdr3_nt: TGCGCCAGCAGCTTGGAGGTAGGCTCCTACAATGAGCAGTTCTTC
j_call: TRBJ2-5; v_call: TRBV3-1/TRBV3-2; clone_size: .; d_call: TRBD2; cdr3_aa: CASNRAGGETQYF; cdr3_nt: TGTGCCAGCAATCGGGCGGGAGGGGAGACCCAGTACTTC
j_call: TRBJ1-3; v_call: TRBV5-1; clone_size: .; d_call: .; cdr3_aa: CASSLVPDLLSGNTIYF; cdr3_nt: TGCGCCAGCAGCTTGGTGCCAGACCTACTCTCTGGAAACACCATATATTTT
j_call: TRBJ2-7; v_call: TRBV5-1; clone_size: few; d_call: .; cdr3_aa: CASSSDPRTQAYEQYF; cdr3_nt: TGCGCCAGCAGCTCCGACCCTAGGACGCAAGCCTACGAGCAGTACTTC
j_call: TRBJ2-5; v_call: TRBV7-8; clone_size: .; d_call: TRBD1; cdr3_aa: CASSLGQARGTQYF; cdr3_nt: TGTGCCAGCAGCCTCGGACAGGCTCGGGGGACCCAGTACTTC
j_call: TRBJ1-3; v_call: TRBV6-5; clone_size: .; d_call: .; cdr3_aa: CASKTEGRGNTIYF; cdr3_nt: TGTGCCAGCAAAACTGAAGGGCGTGGAAACACCATATATTTT
j_call: TRBJ2-3; v_call: TRBV5-8; clone_size: .; d_call: .; cdr3_aa: CASSFGRTDTQYF; cdr3_nt: TGTGCCAGCAGCTTTGGGCGCACAGATACGCAGTATTTT
j_call: TRBJ2-7; v_call: TRBV19; clone_size: .; d_call: TRBD1; cdr3_aa: CASSVQARQGAEQYF; cdr3_nt: TGTGCCAGTAGTGTCCAGGCACGACAGGGGGCCGAGCAGTACTTC
j_call: TRBJ1-6; v_call: TRBV5-6; clone_size: .; d_call: .; cdr3_aa: CASSSGDYNSPLHF; cdr3_nt: TGTGCCAGCAGCTCTGGGGATTATAATTCACCCCTCCACTTT
j_call: TRBJ1-1; v_call: TRBV5-8; clone_size: .; d_call: .; cdr3_aa: CASSLRGYLTEAFF; cdr3_nt: TGTGCCAGCAGCTTGAGGGGCTACCTCACTGAAGCTTTCTTT
j_call: TRBJ1-4; v_call: TRBV1; clone_size: .; d_call: .; cdr3_aa: CTSSQDRVVEGAETNEKLFF; cdr3_nt: TGCACCAGCAGCCAAGACCGGGTCGTTGAGGGCGCGGAAACTAATGAAAAACTGTTTTTT
j_call: TRBJ1-2; v_call: TRBV27; clone_size: .; d_call: .; cdr3_aa: CASSLRTGSWGYTF; cdr3_nt: TGTGCCAGCAGTTTACGAACAGGGAGCTGGGGCTACACCTTC
j_call: TRBJ2-7; v_call: TRBV7-8; clone_size: few; d_call: .; cdr3_aa: CASSRDGYEQYF; cdr3_nt: TGTGCCAGCAGCCGGGACGGGTACGAGCAGTACTTC
j_call: TRBJ2-3; v_call: TRBV2; clone_size: .; d_call: TRBD1; cdr3_aa: CASEGTGAQDTQYF; cdr3_nt: TGTGCCAGCGAAGGGACAGGGGCGCAAGATACGCAGTATTTT